What follows are 13 T cell receptor beta chains derived from one specimen sequenced in a study of T cells in women clearing cervical HPV infection. Profiling relied on immunoSEQ multiplex PCR, and the TCRdb table lists in-frame clones only, not all of them. The sample has tens of thousands of clones. The sample consisted of blood buffy coat. These receptors came from a woman between 18 and 69 years old with a cervical HPV16 infection that either progressed to CIN3+ or cleared (not recorded which).

As concerns this clone: The read gets to within 3 residues of the CDR3 end, and the germline J gene fills in the rest. This chain links TRBV30 with TRBJ1-5; weak D call: TRBD1 (5 bases). Germline CDR1 and CDR2: GTSNPN and SVGIG (reference sequence). The CDR3 is made up of 17 amino acids. Trimming left V 4 bases short and J 0 bases short, with 19 bases between. The sequenced CDR3 bases are TGTGCCTGGAATCGAGGGGTGGGAAACTATAGCAATCAGCCC. It specifies CAWNRGVGNYSNQP. The whole CDR3 protein is CAWNRGVGNYSNQPQHF.

In regard to this clone: The sequenced fragment ends 3 residues before the CDR3 boundary, so the rest is inferred from the germline J gene. V and J are TRBV20-1 and TRBJ1-2; TRBD1 might be the D (5 bases). This CDR3 is 16 amino acids long. Germline V gives CDR1 DFQATT, CDR2 SNEGSKA (reference sequence). Trimming cost V 0 bases and J 3 bases, with 17 bases left between them. CDR3 residues: CSAREVNRLADYGYTF. The CDR3 bases that were read are TGCAGTGCTAGAGAAGTGAACAGGCTGGCTGACTATGGC.

Remarks on this clone: The read is 3 residues too short to cover the CDR3 end, so that end is filled in from the germline J gene. J is TRBJ1-4 and V is TRBV11-2; D uncertain. Germline V lookup: CDR1 SGHAT, CDR2 FQNNGV. The ends were cut back, 7 bases at V and 2 bases at J, with 11 bases in the middle. The CDR3 has 14 amino acids. The CDR3 protein is CASTLSLTNEKLFF. CDR3 DNA (partial): TGTGCCAGCACCTTGAGCCTCACTAATGAAAAA.

As for this clone: Read sequence stops 3 residues before the CDR3 end, and the germline J gene provides the missing end. The chain combines TRBV7-3 with TRBJ2-1; 10 bases agree with TRBD1. Trimming took 5 bases from V and 8 from J; bases not matched to a gene: 9. The CDR3 totals 15 residues. Germline lookup yields CDR1 SGHTA and CDR2 FQGTGA. CDR3: CASSTRTGGRDEQFF. The covered CDR3 bases are TGTGCCAGCAGCACCCGGACAGGGGGTCGCGATGAG.

To note about this clone: The CDR3 end lies 3 residues beyond the end of the read and is filled in from the germline J gene. The V call is TRBV7-3, the J call TRBJ1-1; D gene uncertain. The CDR3 sequence is 13 residues long. Germline values: CDR1 SGHTA, CDR2 FQGTGA. Trimming removed 5 bases from V and 5 bases from J, with 12 bases in between. The CDR3 is CASSLGGSTEAFF. Partial CDR3 DNA: TGTGCCAGCAGCCTCGGCGGGTCTACTGAA.

Comment on this clone: The read ends 3 residues early relative to the CDR3; the germline J gene fills the gap. The rearrangement links TRBV10-3 to TRBJ1-1; 10 positions match TRBD1. Unmatched junction bases numbered 10, after V lost 6 bases and J lost 6 bases. This CDR3 has 15 residues. Germline loops: CDR1 ENHRY, CDR2 SYGVKD. CDR3 in amino acids: CAIRGTGALGSEAFF. Incomplete CDR3 DNA: TGTGCCATCAGGGGGACAGGGGCCCTAGGGTCTGAA.

Concerning this clone: The read comes to an end 3 residues before the CDR3 does, leaving the germline J gene to fill in the end. V is TRBV18 and J is TRBJ2-7, with a weak D call TRBD1 (6 bases). This CDR3 has 15 residues. Germline CDR1 and CDR2: KGHSH and LQKENI. With 6 bases removed from V and 5 bases from J, the gap between germline ends came to 20 bases. The covered CDR3 bases are TGTGCCAGCTCGCCAGAACCTGACAGGAGTAACGAG. Its translation: CASSPEPDRSNE. The whole CDR3 is CASSPEPDRSNEQYF. Combining the CDR3 with reference TRBV18 and TRBJ2-7 gives the whole variable domain NAGVMQNPRHLVRRRGQEARLRCSPMKGHSHVYWYRQLPEEGLKFMVYLQKENIIDESGMPKERFSAEFPKEGPSILRIQQVVRGDSAAYFCASSPEPDRSNEQYFGPGTRLTVT.

Regarding this clone: The read ends 3 residues early relative to the CDR3; the germline J gene fills the gap. The V call is TRBV28, the J call TRBJ2-3; 14 bases fit TRBD2. Germline CDR1 is MDHEN and CDR2 is SYDVKM. The CDR3 is 15 residues long. V was clipped by 3 bases and J by 7 bases; unmatched bases: 3. CDR3 region: CASSLTSGGGNTQYF. Incomplete CDR3 DNA: TGTGCCAGCAGTTTGACTAGCGGGGGGGGGAATACG.

A word on this clone: The read gets to within 3 residues of the CDR3 end, and the germline J gene fills in the rest. This chain connects TRBV18 to TRBJ2-3; D tentatively fits TRBD1 or TRBD2 (5 bases each). Trimming removed 3 bases at V and 1 base at J, with 14 bases between. CDR3 length equals 16 residues. Germline V CDR1 and CDR2: KGHSH, LQKENI. The sequenced part of the CDR3 DNA is TGTGCCAGCTCACCGAGGGGTGGCGTGGGCACAGATACG. Translating gives CASSPRGGVGTDT. The full CDR3 protein reads CASSPRGGVGTDTQYF.

For this clone: The read ends 3 residues before the CDR3 terminus; that terminus is restored from the germline J gene. The chain combines TRBV28 with TRBJ2-2, with a weak D call TRBD2 (5 bases). The CDR3 is 13 residues long. CDR1 MDHEN and CDR2 SYDVKM come from the germline V gene. The ends were cut back, 10 bases at V and 4 bases at J, with 13 bases in the middle. The sequenced part of the CDR3 DNA is TGTGCCACTAACCGGGGTCCCACCGGGGAG. The encoded protein is CATNRGPTGE. The entire CDR3 reads CATNRGPTGELFF. Based on the CDR3 plus reference TRBV28 and TRBJ2-2, the full variable domain is DVKVTQSSRYLVKRTGEKVFLECVQDMDHENMFWYRQDPGLGLRLIYFSYDVKMKEKGDIPEGYSVSREKKERFSLILESASTNQTSMYLCATNRGPTGELFFGEGSRLTVL.

To note about this clone: The sequence runs out 3 residues before the end of the CDR3; the remainder is reconstructed from the germline J gene. This chain joins TRBV19 and TRBJ1-1; TRBD1 matches at 7 bases. The V and J ends lost 10 bases and 4 bases, in that order; junction bases with no gene match: 12. The CDR3 length is 14 residues. Germline V gene lookup returns CDR1 LNHDA and CDR2 SQIVND (reference sequence). CDR3 loop: CATLRGDRRTEAFF. The sequenced CDR3 bases are TGTGCCACCCTCAGGGGGGATCGGCGCACTGAA.

The CDR3 loop reads CAWSVGQGWNSPLHF. The CDR3 DNA, read in part, is TGTGCCTGGAGTGTAGGGCAGGGGTGGAATTCACCC. The V gene is TRBV30, the J gene TRBJ1-6, with a tentative D call TRBD1 (6 bases). Read coverage stops 3 residues before the CDR3 terminus; the germline J gene supplies the remainder. Germline CDR1 GTSNPN, CDR2 SVGIG (reference sequence). V was pared by 0 bases and J by 7 bases, with 13 bases between. This CDR3 spans 15 amino acids.

Comment on this clone: The read ends 3 residues before the CDR3 terminus; that terminus is restored from the germline J gene. This sequence joins TRBV9 and TRBJ1-5; no firm D call. V was shortened by 0 bases and J by 1 base, with 5 bases between the two germline ends. The germline V gene encodes CDR1 SGDLS and CDR2 YYNGEE. This CDR3 has 14 amino acids. The DNA read from the CDR3 is TGTGCCAGCAGCGTAGACGGGAGCAATCAGCCC. It specifies CASSVDGSNQP. The whole CDR3 region reads CASSVDGSNQPQHF.